The 21 T cell receptor beta chains listed next were all sequenced from one sample in a study of blood T cells in healthy people across ages. PCR was performed a second time for about 7 to 11 cycles using a sample-barcoded 5' primer and a J-beta primer mix. MiXCR, run by TCRdb on the 5' RACE reads, gives a single entry per CDR3 protein. The repertoire consists of about 1.4 million distinct CDR3 sequences, with around 59% occurring once and the leading ten covering 6.7%. Specimen: blood. The receptors were sampled from a man aged 18 to 29 in good health.

The chain couples TRBV5-1 to TRBJ1-2; D is unclear. V lost 4 bases and J lost 8, with 9 bases in between. The CDR3 loop spans 11 amino acids. Per the germline V gene, CDR1 is SGHRS and CDR2 is YFSETQ. CDR3 region: CASSGKQGYTF. The CDR3 DNA is TGCGCCAGCAGCGGAAAACAGGGCTACACCTTC.

This chain links TRBV29-1 with TRBJ2-5; D is possibly TRBD2 (5 bases). Deletions cut 1 base from V and 0 bases from J, with 9 bases between. The CDR3 length is 14 residues. Germline CDR1 SQVTM, CDR2 ANQGSEA. The CDR3 region has the DNA TGCAGCGTTGAAGCGGGAATCTACCAAGAGACCCAGTACTTC. The encoded protein is CSVEAGIYQETQYF.

V is TRBV7-9 and J is TRBJ2-5; 9 nucleotides agree with TRBD2. The CDR3 is 15 amino acids. The V gene's germline CDR1 is SEHNR and CDR2 FQNEAQ (reference sequence). V shed 8 bases, J shed 11 bases, and the junction held 18 bases outside the gene matches. The CDR3 DNA reads TGTGCCAGCTCTGTGATGAGACTAGCGGACAATGAGCAGTACTTC. Its protein product is CASSVMRLADNEQYF.

The chain is built from TRBV7-9 and TRBJ2-1; D unresolved. The CDR3 has 11 amino acids. Germline CDR1 reads SEHNR; CDR2 reads FQNEAQ (reference sequence). Trimming shortened V by 8 bases and J by 7 bases, and 9 bases separated the two germline ends. CDR3 protein: CASVRANEQFF. In nucleotides, the CDR3 is TGTGCCAGCGTAAGGGCTAATGAGCAGTTCTTC.

The chain is built from TRBV3-1 and TRBJ1-5; no definite D call. In germline, CDR1 is LGHDT, CDR2 YNNKEL (reference sequence). Trimming cost V 0 bases and J 4 bases, with 7 bases left between them. The CDR3 is 14 amino acids. The CDR3 DNA reads TGTGCCAGCAGCCAAGATTTCCGAAATCAGCCCCAGCATTTT. Its translation: CASSQDFRNQPQHF.

J is TRBJ1-2 and V is TRBV4-1; 9 bases match TRBD1. The CDR3 contains 17 residues. With V trimmed by 0 bases and J by 6 bases, 11 bases remained unmatched. Germline V lookup: CDR1 MGHRA, CDR2 YSYEKL. Written as DNA, the CDR3 is TGCGCCAGCAGCCAAGAGATTGGGAGTAGGACAGGGGATGGCTACACCTTC. Residues: CASSQEIGSRTGDGYTF.

This clonotype was counted a single time. The chain combines TRBV4-2 with TRBJ1-3, with a weak D call TRBD1 (5 bases). CDR1 is LGHNA, CDR2 YNFKEQ, per germline. Trimming took off 4 bases at V and 0 bases at J, with 16 bases between the two ends. The CDR3 is 17 residues long. The CDR3 sequence: CASSLVGGLVSGNTIYF. CDR3 bases: TGTGCCAGCAGCCTGGTGGGGGGACTAGTCTCTGGAAACACCATATATTTT.

This clonotype showed up just a few times. The chain joins TRBV15 to TRBJ1-2, with TRBD1 as a possible D gene (5 bases). The germline V gene encodes CDR1 LNHNV and CDR2 YYDKDF (reference sequence). V was trimmed by 7 bases and J by 10 bases, leaving 16 bases between them. This CDR3 is 12 amino acids long. CDR3 sequence (DNA): TGTGCCACCACGGCGGGGGTCACCGTCTACACCTTC. Translating gives CATTAGVTVYTF.

The chain links TRBV12-3 or TRBV12-4 to TRBJ2-7, with D possibly matching TRBD1 (6 bases). Trimming took 5 bases from V and 3 from J, leaving 17 bases between them. The CDR3 covers 15 residues. The CDR3, as DNA: TGTGCCAGCAGTCCGTACGGACAGATGAACTACGAGCAGTACTTC. Residues: CASSPYGQMNYEQYF.

This clonotype was seen more than once but under ten times. This CDR3 is CAARQGVSGELFF. Written as DNA, the CDR3 is TGTGCCGCTAGACAGGGTGTGAGCGGGGAGCTGTTTTTT. The chain uses TRBV25-1 and TRBJ2-2, with 7 bases that match TRBD1. Per germline, CDR1 MGHDK and CDR2 SYGVNS. The CDR3 loop spans 13 amino acids. V shed 11 bases and J 7 bases; nucleotides not matched to a gene: 10.

The chain joins TRBV12-3 or TRBV12-4 to TRBJ1-2; a possible D gene is TRBD1 (6 bases). The CDR3 has 14 residues. V was pared by 6 bases and J by 8 bases, with 19 bases between. The CDR3 reads CASRLSGGAGGYTF. CDR3 DNA sequence: TGTGCCAGCAGACTAAGTGGGGGCGCGGGGGGCTACACCTTC.

The genes are TRBV5-5 and TRBJ2-6; D is unclear. Germline V gene lookup returns CDR1 SGHKS and CDR2 YYEKEE (reference sequence). V dropped 1 base and J dropped 1 base, with 6 bases sitting between them. The CDR3 length is 15 residues. The CDR3 DNA sequence: TGTGCCAGCAGCTTGCCCCGTTCTGGGGCCAACGTCCTGACTTTC. Encoded protein: CASSLPRSGANVLTF.

The chain employs TRBV7-2 and TRBJ2-5; no clear D gene. The CDR3 consists of 15 residues. Per the germline V gene, CDR1 is SGHTA and CDR2 is FQGNSA. V shed 1 base and J shed 2 bases, with 11 bases lying between them. CDR3 nucleotides: TGTGCCAGCAGCTTAGTGGCCAGCGCACAAGAGACCCAGTACTTC. Protein: CASSLVASAQETQYF.

The gene calls are TRBV20-1 and TRBJ1-6; possibly TRBD1 for D (5 bases). The V gene lost 3 bases and the J gene lost 1 base, with 7 bases spanning the gap. The germline V gene encodes CDR1 DFQATT and CDR2 SNEGSKA (reference sequence). The CDR3 spans 14 residues. The DNA for the CDR3 is TGCAGTGCTAGTTCAGGGTCCTATAATTCACCCCTCCACTTT. It is translated as CSASSGSYNSPLHF.

This clonotype came up a few times. V gene TRBV20-1 combines with J gene TRBJ2-3, with D tentatively TRBD1 (5 bases). V shed 0 bases and J shed 0 bases, with 10 bases lying between them. CDR3 length: 15 amino acids. CDR1 and CDR2 from the germline V gene are DFQATT and SNEGSKA (reference sequence). The CDR3 DNA follows: TGCAGTGCTAGAGACAGGGCTTCTAGCACAGATACGCAGTATTTT. Its translation is CSARDRASSTDTQYF.

The rearrangement joins TRBV20-1 to TRBJ2-7, with D possibly being TRBD1 (5 bases). Trimming removed 3 bases at V and 0 bases at J, with 12 bases between. This CDR3 comprises 14 residues. The germline V gene has CDR1 DFQATT and CDR2 SNEGSKA (reference sequence). The CDR3 DNA reads TGCAGTGCTAGCGGGCAGGGTGTCTCCTACGAGCAGTACTTC. It encodes CSASGQGVSYEQYF.

CDR3 residues: CASSSLSRGLANYGYTF. The CDR3 region has the DNA TGTGCCAGCAGCTCCCTGAGCAGGGGGTTAGCTAACTATGGCTACACCTTC. The rearrangement links TRBV7-2 to TRBJ1-2; 7 positions match TRBD1. V gave up 4 bases and J gave up 0 bases; unmatched junction bases: 11. Germline assignment: CDR1 SGHTA and CDR2 FQGNSA. This CDR3 has 17 residues.

This clonotype was counted a few times. The chain is built from TRBV20-1 and TRBJ2-1; 9 bases are shared with TRBD2. Germline V gene lookup returns CDR1 DFQATT and CDR2 SNEGSKA (reference sequence). V trimming: 5 bases; J trimming: 8 bases; junction bases outside the gene matches: 13. The CDR3 sequence is 15 residues long. CDR3: CSALLAGTPEYEQFF. The CDR3 nucleotides are TGCAGTGCTTTACTAGCGGGTACTCCTGAGTATGAGCAGTTCTTC.

The chain couples TRBV20-1 to TRBJ1-2, with 7 bases identical to TRBD1. Germline loops: CDR1 DFQATT, CDR2 SNEGSKA (reference sequence). V was clipped by 6 bases and J by 4 bases; unmatched bases: 8. This CDR3 region has 13 residues. CDR3 in DNA: TGCAGTGCAAGGGGACAGACGGGCTATGGCTACACCTTC. It yields the protein CSARGQTGYGYTF.

This chain links TRBV27 with TRBJ2-7; no clear D. The CDR3 is made up of 12 amino acids. Germline V gene lookup returns CDR1 MNHEY and CDR2 SMNVEV (reference sequence). Trimming cost V 4 bases and J 3 bases, with 7 bases left between them. CDR3 loop: CASSSRHYEQYF. The CDR3 DNA follows: TGTGCCAGCAGTTCCCGTCACTACGAGCAGTACTTC.

The chain couples TRBV20-1 to TRBJ1-2; D is ambiguous. CDR1 and CDR2 (germline): DFQATT, SNEGSKA (reference sequence). The CDR3 runs to 12 residues. V was trimmed by 2 bases and J by 3 bases, leaving 7 bases between them. The CDR3 spells CSARTADYGYTF. CDR3 nucleotide sequence: TGCAGTGCTAGAACAGCAGACTATGGCTACACCTTC.